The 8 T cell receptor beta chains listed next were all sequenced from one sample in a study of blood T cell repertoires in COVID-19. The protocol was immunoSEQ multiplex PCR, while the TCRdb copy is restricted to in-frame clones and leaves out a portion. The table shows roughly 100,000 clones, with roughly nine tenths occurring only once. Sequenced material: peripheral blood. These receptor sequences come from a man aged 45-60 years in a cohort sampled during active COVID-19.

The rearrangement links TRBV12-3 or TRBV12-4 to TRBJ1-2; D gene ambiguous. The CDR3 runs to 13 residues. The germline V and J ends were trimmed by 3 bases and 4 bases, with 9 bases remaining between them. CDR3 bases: TGTGCCAGCAGTTTGCGGGCCAGCTATGGCTACACCTTC. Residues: CASSLRASYGYTF.

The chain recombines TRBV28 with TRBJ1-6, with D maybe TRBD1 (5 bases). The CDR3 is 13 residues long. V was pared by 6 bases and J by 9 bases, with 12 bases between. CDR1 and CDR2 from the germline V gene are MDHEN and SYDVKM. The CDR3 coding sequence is TGTGCCAGCAGGAGGGACTTCTCTTCACCCCTCCACTTT. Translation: CASRRDFSSPLHF.

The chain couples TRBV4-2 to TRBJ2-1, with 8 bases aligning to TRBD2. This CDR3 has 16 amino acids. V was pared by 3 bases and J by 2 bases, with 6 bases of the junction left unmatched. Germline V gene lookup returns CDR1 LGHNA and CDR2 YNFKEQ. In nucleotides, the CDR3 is TGTGCCAGCAGCCAGGGTGCGGGGGGTCCCTACAATGAGCAGTTCTTC. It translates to CASSQGAGGPYNEQFF.

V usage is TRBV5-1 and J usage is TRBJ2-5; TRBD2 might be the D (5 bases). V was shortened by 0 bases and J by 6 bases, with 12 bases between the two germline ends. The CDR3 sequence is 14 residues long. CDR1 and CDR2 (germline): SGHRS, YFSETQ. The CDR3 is CASSLGQVGKTQYF. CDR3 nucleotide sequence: TGCGCCAGCAGCTTGGGGCAGGTCGGGAAGACCCAGTACTTC.

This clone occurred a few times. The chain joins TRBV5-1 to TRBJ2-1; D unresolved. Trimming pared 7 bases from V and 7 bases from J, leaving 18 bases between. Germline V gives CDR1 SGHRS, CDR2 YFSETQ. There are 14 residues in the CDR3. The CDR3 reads CASGLVSTVNEQFF. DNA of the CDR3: TGCGCCAGCGGCCTAGTGTCCACTGTGAATGAGCAGTTCTTC.

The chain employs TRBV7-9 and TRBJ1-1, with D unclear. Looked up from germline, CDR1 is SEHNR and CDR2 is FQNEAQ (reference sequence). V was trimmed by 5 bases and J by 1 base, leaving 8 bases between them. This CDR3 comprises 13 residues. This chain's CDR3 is CASSVQENTEAFF. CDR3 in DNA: TGTGCCAGCAGCGTCCAGGAGAACACTGAAGCTTTCTTT.

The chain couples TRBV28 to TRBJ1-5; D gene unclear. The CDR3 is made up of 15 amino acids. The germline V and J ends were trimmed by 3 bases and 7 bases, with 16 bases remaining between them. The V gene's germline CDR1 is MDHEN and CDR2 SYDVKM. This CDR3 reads CASSFPSAGPQPQHF. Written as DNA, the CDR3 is TGTGCCAGCAGTTTTCCGAGTGCGGGCCCCCAGCCCCAGCATTTT.

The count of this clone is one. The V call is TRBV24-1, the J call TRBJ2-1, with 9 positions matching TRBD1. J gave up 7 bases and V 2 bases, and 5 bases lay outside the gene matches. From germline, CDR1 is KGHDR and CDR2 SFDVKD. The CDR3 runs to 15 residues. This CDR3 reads CATSDSEDRGNEQFF. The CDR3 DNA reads TGTGCCACCAGTGATTCGGAAGACAGGGGGAATGAGCAGTTCTTC.